Shown below are 18 T cell receptor beta chains from a single sample sequenced in a study of shared clonotypes between healthy human individuals. Profiling relied on immunoSEQ multiplex PCR, and the TCRdb table lists in-frame clones only, not all of them. This table has 2 million to 2.5 million clones, 93% appearing once. CD45RO-negative cells were positively selected for CCR7, leaving out terminally differentiated effector memory CD45RA+ cells. Sequences were obtained from naive CD8+ T cells from PBMCs. The source of these receptors is a man in his late teens or twenties in good health. Some clones in this sample may be carry-over from other donors' samples.

This clone came up once. The rearrangement links TRBV10-3 to TRBJ2-3, with 10 nucleotides matching TRBD2. In germline, CDR1 is ENHRY, CDR2 SYGVKD. CDR3 length: 16 residues. Trimming took 6 bases from V and 1 from J; bases not matched to a gene: 7. The CDR3 loop reads CAIRERLAGGTDTQYF. CDR3 in DNA: TGTGCCATCAGGGAGCGGCTAGCGGGAGGCACAGATACGCAGTATTTT.

The J gene is TRBJ2-5, the V gene TRBV7-2; TRBD2 aligns across 8 bases. The V gene end was trimmed by 4 bases and the J gene end by 2 bases; junction bases not matched to a gene: 6. The CDR3 runs 15 residues. Germline V gene sequence: CDR1 SGHTA, CDR2 FQGNSA. CDR3 protein: CASSSWTSPQETQYF. For the CDR3, the DNA is TGTGCCAGCAGCTCATGGACTAGCCCACAAGAGACCCAGTACTTC.

The chain uses TRBV28 and TRBJ1-4; D possibly corresponds to TRBD1 (6 bases). The germline gives CDR1 MDHEN, CDR2 SYDVKM. CDR3 length equals 12 residues. V lost 8 bases and J 7 bases, leaving 11 bases between the germline ends. Written as DNA, the CDR3 is TGTGCCAGCCGGGGGGCGACTGAAAAACTGTTTTTT. Translated, it gives CASRGATEKLFF.

The J gene is TRBJ1-1, the V gene TRBV4-1; 7 positions match TRBD1. In germline, CDR1 is MGHRA, CDR2 YSYEKL. This CDR3 has 14 amino acids. Trimming cost V 4 bases and J 4 bases; bases outside gene matches: 6. CDR3 sequence (DNA): TGCGCCAGCAGCCGGAGGGGGCAGAGCACTGAAGCTTTCTTT. This gives the protein CASSRRGQSTEAFF.

The chain uses TRBV27 and TRBJ2-7; a weak D match, TRBD2 (6 bases). Germline V gene data show CDR1 as MNHEY and CDR2 as SMNVEV (reference sequence). V was shortened by 4 bases and J by 2 bases, with 18 bases between the two germline ends. The CDR3 contains 16 residues. CDR3 residues: CASSYVAVAGTYEQYF. For the CDR3, the DNA is TGTGCCAGCAGTTACGTAGCGGTGGCGGGAACCTACGAGCAGTACTTC.

The chain couples TRBV6-1 to TRBJ1-2; D uncertain. Germline lookup yields CDR1 MNHNS and CDR2 SASEGT. V was shortened by 1 base and J by 7 bases, with 10 bases between the two germline ends. The CDR3 sequence is 13 residues long. The CDR3 sequence: CASSEGRFSGYTF. The DNA for the CDR3 is TGTGCCAGCAGTGAAGGGCGGTTCTCTGGCTACACCTTC.

V usage is TRBV2 and J usage is TRBJ1-5; tentative D call: TRBD1 (5 bases). CDR3 length equals 15 residues. Germline CDR1 is SNHLY and CDR2 is FYNNEI. Between the trimmed V and J ends, which lost 3 bases and 4 bases, there was a span of 13 bases. The CDR3 reads CASSDSREGNQPQHF. As DNA, the CDR3 is TGTGCCAGCAGTGATTCACGGGAGGGGAATCAGCCCCAGCATTTT.

This clone was recorded only once. The CDR3: CSVRLAGGPPGELFF. For the CDR3, the DNA is TGCAGCGTTAGACTAGCGGGAGGCCCGCCCGGGGAGCTGTTTTTT. The rearrangement links TRBV29-1 to TRBJ2-2; 13 bases are a match to TRBD2. The CDR3 runs 15 residues. Germline values: CDR1 SQVTM, CDR2 ANQGSEA. V trimming: 5 bases; J trimming: 6 bases; junction bases outside the gene matches: 6.

The gene calls are TRBV27 and TRBJ2-1; 14 positions agree with TRBD2. The CDR3 covers 17 residues. V lost 5 bases, J lost 4 bases, and 7 bases stayed unmatched. Looked up from germline, CDR1 is MNHEY and CDR2 is SMNVEV (reference sequence). The CDR3 sequence is CASSRGTSGSAYNEQFF. CDR3 sequence (DNA): TGTGCCAGCAGTAGAGGGACTAGCGGGAGTGCGTACAATGAGCAGTTCTTC.

This chain uses TRBV11-2 with TRBJ2-7; the D gene is possibly TRBD2 (5 bases). V gave up 4 bases and J gave up 0 bases, with 16 bases separating them. Germline V gene lookup returns CDR1 SGHAT and CDR2 FQNNGV. The CDR3 is 16 amino acids. Here the CDR3 reads CASSSPGGPSSYEQYF. Here the CDR3 DNA reads TGTGCCAGCAGCTCCCCTGGCGGGCCGAGCTCCTACGAGCAGTACTTC.

CDR3 coding DNA: TGCGCCAGCAGCTTTACGGGCACAGATACGCAGTATTTT. Translated: CASSFTGTDTQYF. The chain links TRBV5-1 to TRBJ2-3, with D unresolved. CDR3 length: 13 amino acids. The germline CDR1 and CDR2 sequences are SGHRS and YFSETQ. Trimming left V 2 bases short and J 1 base short, with 5 bases between.

As regards this clone: This sample also contains other DNA sequences that code for the same CDR3. The chain couples TRBV2 to TRBJ2-7; TRBD2 agrees at 13 bases. V was pared by 6 bases and J by 3 bases, with 2 bases of the junction left unmatched. CDR3 size: 14 residues. Germline assignment: CDR1 SNHLY and CDR2 FYNNEI. The CDR3 protein is CASSRTSGGYEQYF. DNA for the CDR3: TGTGCCAGCAGCCGGACTAGCGGGGGCTACGAGCAGTACTTC.

The CDR3 DNA reads as TGTGCCAGCAGTCCCAGGACTAGCGGGATATCCTACGAGCAGTACTTC. This gives the protein CASSPRTSGISYEQYF. The chain combines TRBV27 with TRBJ2-7, with 12 nucleotides matching TRBD2. Per germline, CDR1 MNHEY and CDR2 SMNVEV (reference sequence). The CDR3 runs 16 residues. After removal of 5 bases from V and 1 base from J, the junction contained 6 bases not matched to a gene.

The chain uses TRBV10-3 and TRBJ2-1; D perhaps matches TRBD2 (6 bases). V was shortened by 10 bases and J by 6 bases, with 13 bases between the two germline ends. Germline V lookup: CDR1 ENHRY, CDR2 SYGVKD. The CDR3 is 12 residues long. CDR3 sequence: CATQVGGNEQFF. The CDR3 nucleotides read TGTGCCACCCAGGTGGGGGGCAATGAGCAGTTCTTC.

The rearrangement joins TRBV2 to TRBJ2-1, with 12 nucleotides matching TRBD2. This CDR3 region has 16 residues. With 4 bases clipped from V and 8 bases from J, the junction kept 9 bases outside the gene matches. Germline V gives CDR1 SNHLY, CDR2 FYNNEI. CDR3 DNA: TGTGCCAGCAGTGGGCGACTAGCGGGAGCGTTCGATGAGCAGTTCTTC. Encoded protein: CASSGRLAGAFDEQFF.

This rearrangement joins TRBV7-9 to TRBJ2-6, with TRBD1 matching over 11 bases. Trimming cost V 7 bases and J 2 bases; bases outside gene matches: 10. The CDR3 is 18 amino acids. Germline V CDR1 and CDR2: SEHNR, FQNEAQ (reference sequence). The CDR3 loop reads CASNIIGTGGTGANVLTF. The CDR3 region has the DNA TGTGCCAGCAACATTATTGGGACAGGGGGTACTGGGGCCAACGTCCTGACTTTC. Full variable domain (rest looked up from reference TRBV7-9 and TRBJ2-6): DTGVSQNPRHKITKRGQNVTFRCDPISEHNRLYWYRQTLGQGPEFLTYFQNEAQLEKSRLLSDRFSAERPKGSFSTLEIQRTEQGDSAMYLCASNIIGTGGTGANVLTFGAGSRLTVL.

This sequence joins TRBV4-3 and TRBJ2-5, with 14 bases lining up with TRBD2. The J segment lost 4 bases and the V segment lost 3 bases, leaving 1 base of the junction unmatched. The length of the CDR3 is 15 residues. Germline CDR1 and CDR2: LGHNA and YSLEER. As DNA, the CDR3 is TGCGCCAGCAGCCATGGACTAGCGGGAGGAGAGACCCAGTACTTC. Residues: CASSHGLAGGETQYF.

This rearrangement joins TRBV11-2 to TRBJ1-5; D is possibly TRBD1 (6 bases). V lost 4 bases and J lost 3, with 16 bases in between. The CDR3 covers 16 residues. Looked up from germline, CDR1 is SGHAT and CDR2 is FQNNGV. The CDR3: CASSSLGGATNQPQHF. Written as DNA, the CDR3 is TGTGCCAGCAGCTCCCTGGGGGGGGCTACCAATCAGCCCCAGCATTTT.